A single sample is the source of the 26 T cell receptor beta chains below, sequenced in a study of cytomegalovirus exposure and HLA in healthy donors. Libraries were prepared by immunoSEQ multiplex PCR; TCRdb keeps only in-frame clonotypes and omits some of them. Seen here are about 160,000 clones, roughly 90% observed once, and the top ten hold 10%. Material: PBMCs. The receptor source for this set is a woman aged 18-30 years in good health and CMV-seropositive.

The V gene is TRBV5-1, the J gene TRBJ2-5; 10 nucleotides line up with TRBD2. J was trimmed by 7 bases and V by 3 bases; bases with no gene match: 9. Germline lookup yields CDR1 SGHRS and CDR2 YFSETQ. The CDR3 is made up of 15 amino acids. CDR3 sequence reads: CASSYLAGEGVTQYF. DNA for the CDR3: TGCGCCAGCAGCTACCTAGCGGGAGAGGGCGTGACCCAGTACTTC.

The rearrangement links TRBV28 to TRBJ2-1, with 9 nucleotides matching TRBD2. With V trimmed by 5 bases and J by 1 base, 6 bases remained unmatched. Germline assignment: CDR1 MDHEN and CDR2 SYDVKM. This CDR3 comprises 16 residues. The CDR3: CASSDHSGSSYNEQFF. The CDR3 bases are TGTGCCAGCAGTGATCATAGCGGGAGTTCCTACAATGAGCAGTTCTTC.

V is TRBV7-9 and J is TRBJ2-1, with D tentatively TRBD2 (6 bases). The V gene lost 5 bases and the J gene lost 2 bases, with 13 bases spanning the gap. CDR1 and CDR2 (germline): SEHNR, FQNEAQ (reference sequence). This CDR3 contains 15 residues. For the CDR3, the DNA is TGTGCCAGCAGCAAAACGGGACTGGCCTACAATGAGCAGTTCTTC. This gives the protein CASSKTGLAYNEQFF.

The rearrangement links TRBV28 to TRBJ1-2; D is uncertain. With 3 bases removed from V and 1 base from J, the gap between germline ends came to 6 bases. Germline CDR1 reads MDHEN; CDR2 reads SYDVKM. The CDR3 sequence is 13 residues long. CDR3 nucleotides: TGTGCCAGCAGTTTGGCGGGTAACTATGGCTACACCTTC. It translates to CASSLAGNYGYTF.

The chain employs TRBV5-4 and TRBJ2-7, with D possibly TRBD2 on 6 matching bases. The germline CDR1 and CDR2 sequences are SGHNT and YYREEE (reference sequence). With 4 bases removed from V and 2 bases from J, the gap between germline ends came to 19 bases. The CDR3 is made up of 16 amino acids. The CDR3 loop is CASSVGPGRSPYEQYF. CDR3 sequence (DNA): TGTGCCAGCAGCGTGGGGCCGGGGAGGTCTCCCTACGAGCAGTACTTC.

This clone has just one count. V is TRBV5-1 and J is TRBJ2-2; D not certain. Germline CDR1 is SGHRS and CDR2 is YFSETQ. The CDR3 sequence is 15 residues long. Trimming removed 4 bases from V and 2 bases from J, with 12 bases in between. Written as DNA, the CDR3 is TGCGCCAGCAGCCCTGGTAGCCGTAACACCGGGGAGCTGTTTTTT. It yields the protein CASSPGSRNTGELFF.

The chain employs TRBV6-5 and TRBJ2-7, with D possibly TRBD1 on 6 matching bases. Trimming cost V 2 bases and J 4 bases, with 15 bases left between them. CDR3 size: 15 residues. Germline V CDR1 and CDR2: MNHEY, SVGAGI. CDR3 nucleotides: TGTGCCAGCAGTTACCTCGGGACACTACCTTACGAGCAGTACTTC. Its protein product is CASSYLGTLPYEQYF.

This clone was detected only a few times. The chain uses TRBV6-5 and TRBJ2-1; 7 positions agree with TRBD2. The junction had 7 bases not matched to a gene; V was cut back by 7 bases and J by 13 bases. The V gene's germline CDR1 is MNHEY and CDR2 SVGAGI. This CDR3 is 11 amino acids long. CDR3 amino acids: CASTNGDYQFF. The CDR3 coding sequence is TGTGCCAGCACTAACGGGGACTATCAGTTCTTC.

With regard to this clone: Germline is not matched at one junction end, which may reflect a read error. Here the CDR3 reads CASSPDGRHEQYF. CDR3 DNA sequence: TGTGCTAGCAGCCCCGATGGCAGGCATGAGCAGTACTTC. The V gene is TRBV7-7, the J gene TRBJ2-7; D gene uncertain. The CDR3 contains 13 residues. Germline assignment: CDR1 SSHAT and CDR2 FNYEAQ (reference sequence). The full variable domain, in which reference TRBV7-7 and TRBJ2-7 provide the parts outside the CDR3, is GAGVSQSPRYKVTKRGQDVTLRCDPISSHATLYWYQQALGQGPEFLTYFNYEAQPDKSGLPSDRFSAERPEGSISTLTIQRTEQRDSAMYRCASSPDGRHEQYFGPGTRLTVT.

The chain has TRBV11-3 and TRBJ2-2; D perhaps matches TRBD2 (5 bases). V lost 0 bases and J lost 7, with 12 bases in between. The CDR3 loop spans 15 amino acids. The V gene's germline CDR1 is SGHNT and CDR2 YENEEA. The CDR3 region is CASSLESRVSGELFF. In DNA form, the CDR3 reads TGTGCCAGCAGCTTAGAATCGCGGGTTAGCGGGGAGCTGTTTTTT.

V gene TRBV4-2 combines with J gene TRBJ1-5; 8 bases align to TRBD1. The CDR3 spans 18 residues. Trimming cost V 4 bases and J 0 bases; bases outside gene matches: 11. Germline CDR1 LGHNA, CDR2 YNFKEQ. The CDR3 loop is CASSPTGTGHYSNQPQHF. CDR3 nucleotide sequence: TGTGCCAGCAGCCCCACCGGGACAGGACATTATAGCAATCAGCCCCAGCATTTT.

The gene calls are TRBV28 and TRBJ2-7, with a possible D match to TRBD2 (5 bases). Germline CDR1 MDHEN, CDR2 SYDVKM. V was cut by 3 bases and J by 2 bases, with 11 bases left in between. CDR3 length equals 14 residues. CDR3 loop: CASSFPGSTYEQYF. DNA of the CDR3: TGTGCCAGCAGTTTCCCGGGATCCACCTACGAGCAGTACTTC.

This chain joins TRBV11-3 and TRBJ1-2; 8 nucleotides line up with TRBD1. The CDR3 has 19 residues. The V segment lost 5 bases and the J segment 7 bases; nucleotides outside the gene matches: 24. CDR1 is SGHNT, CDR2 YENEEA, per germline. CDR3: CASSRRTGGQVSLRRGYTF. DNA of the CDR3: TGTGCCAGCAGCCGCCGCACTGGGGGACAGGTATCTTTACGACGTGGCTACACCTTC.

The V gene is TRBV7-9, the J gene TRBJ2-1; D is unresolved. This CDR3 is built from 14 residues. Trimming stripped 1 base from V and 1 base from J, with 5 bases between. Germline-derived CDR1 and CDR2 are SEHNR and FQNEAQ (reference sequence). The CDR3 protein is CASSLEESYNEQFF. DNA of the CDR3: TGTGCCAGCAGCTTAGAGGAGTCCTACAATGAGCAGTTCTTC.

CDR3: CASSLTSGKETQYF. The CDR3 DNA reads TGTGCCAGCTCGCTGACTAGCGGAAAAGAGACCCAGTACTTC. The J gene is TRBJ2-5, the V gene TRBV2; 9 bases match TRBD2. The junction had 7 bases not matched to a gene; V was cut back by 8 bases and J by 3 bases. CDR1 and CDR2 (germline): SNHLY, FYNNEI. This CDR3 is 14 amino acids long.

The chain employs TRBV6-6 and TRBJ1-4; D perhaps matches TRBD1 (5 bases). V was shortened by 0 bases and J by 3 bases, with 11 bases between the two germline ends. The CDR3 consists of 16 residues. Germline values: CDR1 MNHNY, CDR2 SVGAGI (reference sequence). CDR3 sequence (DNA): TGTGCCAGCAGTTACTCGTTAGGGGTCTCTAATGAAAAACTGTTTTTT. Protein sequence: CASSYSLGVSNEKLFF.

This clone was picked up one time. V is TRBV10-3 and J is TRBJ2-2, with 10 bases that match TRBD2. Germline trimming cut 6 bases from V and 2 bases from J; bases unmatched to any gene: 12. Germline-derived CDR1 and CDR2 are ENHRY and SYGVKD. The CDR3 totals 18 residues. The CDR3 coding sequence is TGTGCCATCAGGAGAGGGGGATTAGCGGGAGGCAACACCGGGGAGCTGTTTTTT. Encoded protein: CAIRRGGLAGGNTGELFF.

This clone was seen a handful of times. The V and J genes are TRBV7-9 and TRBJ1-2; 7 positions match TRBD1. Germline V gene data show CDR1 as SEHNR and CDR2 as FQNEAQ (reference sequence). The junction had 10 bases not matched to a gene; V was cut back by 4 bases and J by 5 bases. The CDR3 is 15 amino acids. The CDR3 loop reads CASSSGQAHIYGYTF. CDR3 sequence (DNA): TGTGCCAGCAGCTCCGGACAGGCGCATATTTATGGCTACACCTTC.

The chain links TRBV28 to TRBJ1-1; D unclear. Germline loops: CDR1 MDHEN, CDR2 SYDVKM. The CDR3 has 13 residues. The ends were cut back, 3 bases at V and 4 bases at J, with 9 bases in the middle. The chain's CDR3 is CASSFPGSTEAFF. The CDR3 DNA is TGTGCCAGCAGTTTCCCTGGTAGCACTGAAGCTTTCTTT.

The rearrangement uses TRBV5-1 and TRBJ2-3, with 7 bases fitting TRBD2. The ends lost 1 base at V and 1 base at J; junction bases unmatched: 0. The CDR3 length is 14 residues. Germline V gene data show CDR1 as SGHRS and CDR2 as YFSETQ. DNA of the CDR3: TGCGCCAGCAGCTTGACTAGCGGCACAGATACGCAGTATTTT. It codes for CASSLTSGTDTQYF.

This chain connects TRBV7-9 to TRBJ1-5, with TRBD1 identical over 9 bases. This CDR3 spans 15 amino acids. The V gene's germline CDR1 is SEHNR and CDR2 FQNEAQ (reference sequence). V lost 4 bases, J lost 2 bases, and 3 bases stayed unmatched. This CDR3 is CASSSGQGRNQPQHF. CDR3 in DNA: TGTGCCAGCAGCTCGGGACAGGGACGCAATCAGCCCCAGCATTTT.

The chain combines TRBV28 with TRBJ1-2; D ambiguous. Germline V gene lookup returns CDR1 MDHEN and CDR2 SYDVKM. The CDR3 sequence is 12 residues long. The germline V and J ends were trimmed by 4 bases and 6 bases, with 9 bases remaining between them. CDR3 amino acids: CASSWSRDGYTF. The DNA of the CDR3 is TGTGCCAGCAGTTGGAGCCGGGATGGCTACACCTTC.

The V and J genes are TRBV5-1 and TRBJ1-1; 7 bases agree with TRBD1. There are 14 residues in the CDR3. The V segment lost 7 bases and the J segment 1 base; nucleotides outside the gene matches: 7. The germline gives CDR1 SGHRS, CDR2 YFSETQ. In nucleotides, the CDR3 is TGCGCCAGCTTCAGGGGGGACTCGAACACTGAAGCTTTCTTT. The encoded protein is CASFRGDSNTEAFF.

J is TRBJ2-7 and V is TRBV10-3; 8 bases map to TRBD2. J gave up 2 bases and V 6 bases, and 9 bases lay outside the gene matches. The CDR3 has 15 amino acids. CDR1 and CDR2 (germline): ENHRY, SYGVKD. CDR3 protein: CAIRASGTSAYEQYF. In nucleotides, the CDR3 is TGTGCCATCAGAGCGTCCGGGACTAGTGCCTACGAGCAGTACTTC.

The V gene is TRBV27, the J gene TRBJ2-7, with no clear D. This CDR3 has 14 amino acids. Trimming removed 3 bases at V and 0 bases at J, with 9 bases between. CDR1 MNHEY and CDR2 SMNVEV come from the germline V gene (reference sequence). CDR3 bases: TGTGCCAGCAGTTTTGTTGACACCTCCTACGAGCAGTACTTC. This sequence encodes CASSFVDTSYEQYF.

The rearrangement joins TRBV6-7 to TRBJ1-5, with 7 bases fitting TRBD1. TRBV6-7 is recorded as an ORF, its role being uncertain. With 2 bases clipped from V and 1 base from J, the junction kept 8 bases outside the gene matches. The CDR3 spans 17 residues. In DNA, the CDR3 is TGTGCCAGCAGTTACACAAAAGGGGGCGAGAGCAATCAGCCCCAGCATTTT. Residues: CASSYTKGGESNQPQHF.